One T cell receptor beta chain is described in this entry. As yet, its antigen is unknown. The record originates from a study of cytotoxic CD8 clonotypes in ibrutinib-treated CLL. Turning to the study itself: Samples had a mean of approximately 260,000 productive templates and approximately 90,000 productive rearrangements. Study-level points and caveats: Clonality increased with ibrutinib response but returned toward baseline at progression.

The V and J ends lost 0 bases and 1 base respectively, with 10 bases between them. The V gene's germline CDR1 is SGHRS and CDR2 YFSETQ. The CDR3 is made up of 15 amino acids. TCRdb keeps only in-frame clones here, not all; method: immunoSEQ multiplex PCR. In the table there are approximately 330,000 clones, 80% of which are singletons. Approximately 1.9 micrograms of genomic DNA, which was extracted from cryopreserved PBMCs, served as the material used for the TCR beta libraries. The source of this sequence is a human donor with chronic lymphocytic leukemia. The V call is TRBV5-1, the J call TRBJ1-1, with D possibly being TRBD1 (6 bases). The source was PBMCs, collected before ibrutinib treatment. The CDR3 DNA reads TGCGCCAGCAGCTTGGCAGGGGCTGGGAACACTGAAGCTTTCTTT. This translates into CASSLAGAGNTEAFF.